These 29 T cell receptor beta chains were all obtained from the same sample, sequenced in a study of blood T cell repertoires in COVID-19. Profiled with immunoSEQ multiplex PCR; TCRdb holds only in-frame clones, not every one. The sample has about 270,000 clones, approximately 82% seen once. The sequencing input was peripheral blood. Receptors were obtained from a woman aged 18-30 years with acute or convalescent COVID-19.

The chain recombines TRBV5-1 with TRBJ2-7; D unresolved. CDR3 length: 14 residues. Trimming took off 0 bases at V and 6 bases at J, with 13 bases between the two ends. Germline CDR1 and CDR2: SGHRS and YFSETQ. The CDR3 DNA sequence: TGCGCCAGCAGCTTGGAGTCAGTTGGTTCCGAGCAGTACTTC. It is translated as CASSLESVGSEQYF.

This clone was recorded once. The genes are TRBV19 and TRBJ2-1; D might be TRBD2 (6 bases). Germline V gene lookup returns CDR1 LNHDA and CDR2 SQIVND (reference sequence). The CDR3 sequence is 16 residues long. Trimming pared 3 bases from V and 4 bases from J, leaving 16 bases between. The CDR3 here is CASSIVWDSSYNEQFF. The DNA for the CDR3 is TGTGCCAGTAGTATTGTTTGGGACTCCAGTTACAATGAGCAGTTCTTC. Filled out from reference TRBV19 and TRBJ2-1, the complete variable domain reads DGGITQSPKYLFRKEGQNVTLSCEQNLNHDAMYWYRQDPGQGLRLIYYSQIVNDFQKGDIAEGYSVSREKKESFPLTVTSAQKNPTAFYLCASSIVWDSSYNEQFFGPGTRLTVL.

V and J are TRBV6-5 and TRBJ2-5; 8 bases map to TRBD2. CDR1 is MNHEY and CDR2 is SVGAGI in the germline V gene. Unmatched junction bases numbered 7, after V lost 5 bases and J lost 2 bases. CDR3 size: 15 residues. The CDR3 loop is CASSHGAGGQETQYF. CDR3 nucleotides: TGTGCCAGCAGTCACGGGGCGGGAGGACAAGAGACCCAGTACTTC.

This chain links TRBV6-2 or TRBV6-3 with TRBJ2-7, with 7 bases matching TRBD2. Germline values: CDR1 MNHEY, CDR2 SVGEGT. The V and J ends lost 4 bases and 13 bases, in that order; junction bases with no gene match: 7. CDR3 length equals 11 residues. The CDR3 region has the DNA TGTGCCAGCAGTTCCCCTAGCGGTATTTACTTC. As protein: CASSSPSGIYF.

The chain has TRBV18 and TRBJ2-1, with 7 bases matching TRBD1. Germline values: CDR1 KGHSH, CDR2 LQKENI. This CDR3 has 13 residues. J gave up 6 bases and V 4 bases, and 3 bases lay outside the gene matches. The CDR3 DNA sequence: TGTGCCAGCTCACGGGACAGTGGCAATGAGCAGTTCTTC. This translates into CASSRDSGNEQFF.

V and J are TRBV7-2 and TRBJ2-4, with TRBD2 matching 7 bases. Germline V gene data show CDR1 as SGHTA and CDR2 as FQGNSA. J lost 7 bases, V lost 1 base, and 7 bases had no gene match. The CDR3 loop spans 15 amino acids. The CDR3 DNA reads TGTGCCAGCAGCTTAGGGGGCGGGAGTCCGAACATTCAGTACTTC. Encoded protein: CASSLGGGSPNIQYF. The whole variable domain, remainder taken from reference TRBV7-2 and TRBJ2-4, is GAGVSQSPSNKVTEKGKDVELRCDPISGHTALYWYRQSLGQGLEFLIYFQGNSAPDKSGLPSDRFSAERTGGSVSTLTIQRTQQEDSAVYLCASSLGGGSPNIQYFGAGTRLSVL.

The chain recombines TRBV19 with TRBJ1-5; D is possibly TRBD1 (5 bases). The V end was cut by 5 bases, the J end by 4 bases, with 15 bases between. Germline V gene data show CDR1 as LNHDA and CDR2 as SQIVND (reference sequence). The CDR3 spans 15 residues. CDR3 amino acids: CASSADPGGNQPQHF. CDR3 nucleotides: TGTGCCAGTAGTGCCGATCCGGGGGGGAATCAGCCCCAGCATTTT.

This clone was counted a single time. In DNA form, the CDR3 reads TGTGCCAGCAGTCAGCCAAGGGGGTCTGGGGCCAACGTCCTGACTTTC. Protein sequence: CASSQPRGSGANVLTF. The V call is TRBV28, the J call TRBJ2-6; possible D gene TRBD1, 6 bases. CDR3 length equals 16 residues. Germline values: CDR1 MDHEN, CDR2 SYDVKM. The V gene lost 5 bases and the J gene lost 1 base, with 12 bases spanning the gap.

There are a few counts of this clone. This chain joins TRBV28 and TRBJ1-2; possible D gene TRBD1, 6 bases. This CDR3 has 17 amino acids. The germline V gene has CDR1 MDHEN and CDR2 SYDVKM. Between the trimmed V and J ends, which lost 7 bases and 7 bases, there was a span of 28 bases. The CDR3 is CASNPSGTRGHWSGYTF. The CDR3 coding sequence is TGTGCCAGCAACCCTTCCGGGACACGGGGCCATTGGAGTGGCTACACCTTC.

The chain combines TRBV5-1 with TRBJ1-1, with a weak D call TRBD1 (5 bases). This CDR3 has 15 amino acids. Trimming removed 3 bases from V and 0 bases from J, with 12 bases in between. Germline V CDR1 and CDR2: SGHRS, YFSETQ. The CDR3, as DNA: TGCGCCAGCAGCTCGACCGACAGCCTGAACACTGAAGCTTTCTTT. Protein sequence: CASSSTDSLNTEAFF.

V gene TRBV4-3 combines with J gene TRBJ2-1, with 10 positions matching TRBD2. In germline, CDR1 is LGHNA, CDR2 YSLEER. The CDR3 covers 17 residues. V trimming: 0 bases; J trimming: 4 bases; junction bases outside the gene matches: 6. DNA for the CDR3: TGCGCCAGCAGCCAAGATCTCCGGACTAGCGGTTACAATGAGCAGTTCTTC. It codes for CASSQDLRTSGYNEQFF.

This clone has just a few counts. The gene calls are TRBV18 and TRBJ2-1; D is uncertain. The CDR3 loop spans 14 amino acids. The V end lost 3 bases, the J end lost 6 bases, and 12 bases lay between the germline ends. The germline gives CDR1 KGHSH, CDR2 LQKENI. CDR3 sequence (DNA): TGTGCCAGCTCACCCAGAGTAGCTTTCAATGAGCAGTTCTTC. Translated: CASSPRVAFNEQFF.

V and J are TRBV5-1 and TRBJ2-5, with a possible D match to TRBD1 (7 bases). Germline CDR1 SGHRS, CDR2 YFSETQ. V lost 4 bases to trimming and J lost 2 bases, with 12 bases between them. The length of the CDR3 is 14 residues. The CDR3 nucleotides read TGCGCCAGCAGCGCGGGACAGCGACAAGAGACCCAGTACTTC. As protein: CASSAGQRQETQYF.

The CDR3: CAWTQGQLNEKLFF. CDR3 bases: TGTGCCTGGACCCAAGGACAGTTAAATGAAAAACTGTTTTTT. The rearrangement joins TRBV30 to TRBJ1-4; TRBD1 might be the D (6 bases). Trimming stripped 4 bases from V and 5 bases from J, with 14 bases between. Germline-derived CDR1 and CDR2 are GTSNPN and SVGIG (reference sequence). The CDR3 has 14 amino acids.

V is TRBV7-9 and J is TRBJ2-7; unclear D gene. Trimming cost V 4 bases and J 2 bases, with 9 bases left between them. Germline assignment: CDR1 SEHNR and CDR2 FQNEAQ (reference sequence). CDR3 length equals 13 residues. DNA of the CDR3: TGTGCCAGCAGCTCCACACCTCCCTACGAGCAGTACTTC. Translated, it gives CASSSTPPYEQYF.

The rearrangement links TRBV6-5 to TRBJ2-7; a possible D gene is TRBD1 (6 bases). The CDR3 sequence is 12 residues long. CDR1 and CDR2 from the germline V gene are MNHEY and SVGAGI. Trimming pared 6 bases from V and 7 bases from J, leaving 13 bases between. CDR3 residues: CASRQGSREQYF. The CDR3 DNA reads as TGTGCCAGCAGACAGGGTTCTAGAGAGCAGTACTTC.

This rearrangement joins TRBV29-1 to TRBJ2-1; the D gene is possibly TRBD2 (7 bases). The CDR3 runs 15 residues. CDR1 SQVTM and CDR2 ANQGSEA come from the germline V gene. Trimming took 1 base from V and 4 from J, leaving 14 bases between them. CDR3 DNA: TGCAGCGTTGAAGGTAGGGCGGGGGCATACAATGAGCAGTTCTTC. The encoded protein is CSVEGRAGAYNEQFF.

The genes are TRBV30 and TRBJ2-3; TRBD1 is a possible D gene (6 bases). Germline assignment: CDR1 GTSNPN and CDR2 SVGIG (reference sequence). The CDR3 is made up of 14 amino acids. Trimming left V 0 bases short and J 2 bases short, with 9 bases between. As DNA, the CDR3 is TGTGCCTGGAGTGTAGGGGGAGCCACAGATACGCAGTATTTT. This encodes CAWSVGGATDTQYF.

This chain uses TRBV30 with TRBJ2-2; 9 bases are shared with TRBD2. CDR3 length: 15 amino acids. V lost 3 bases to trimming and J lost 7 bases; unmatched junction nucleotides: 9. Germline CDR1 is GTSNPN and CDR2 is SVGIG (reference sequence). CDR3 sequence reads: CAWRNSGRYSGELFF. Written as DNA, the CDR3 is TGTGCCTGGAGAAATAGCGGGAGATACAGCGGGGAGCTGTTTTTT.

The gene calls are TRBV18 and TRBJ2-2; tentative D call: TRBD2 (6 bases). Germline lookup yields CDR1 KGHSH and CDR2 LQKENI. V was trimmed by 6 bases and J by 6 bases, leaving 11 bases between them. The CDR3 contains 13 residues. CDR3 in amino acids: CASSTVAAGELFF. The CDR3 nucleotides are TGTGCCAGCTCGACCGTAGCGGCCGGGGAGCTGTTTTTT.

The CDR3 is CAWRVPQGRGEAFF. CDR3 sequence (DNA): TGTGCCTGGAGGGTTCCTCAGGGGCGCGGCGAAGCTTTCTTT. J is TRBJ1-1 and V is TRBV30; D perhaps matches TRBD1 (6 bases). The germline CDR1 and CDR2 sequences are GTSNPN and SVGIG (reference sequence). The CDR3 has 14 amino acids. Trimming shortened V by 3 bases and J by 8 bases, and 19 bases separated the two germline ends.

This chain links TRBV19 with TRBJ1-6; the match to TRBD1 covers 7 bases. The CDR3 totals 16 residues. The V and J ends lost 2 bases and 7 bases, in that order; junction bases with no gene match: 8. The germline CDR1 and CDR2 sequences are LNHDA and SQIVND (reference sequence). DNA of the CDR3: TGTGCCAGTAGTATATCAACGGACAGGCCCAATTCACCCCTCCACTTT. Its protein product is CASSISTDRPNSPLHF.

This chain links TRBV6-5 with TRBJ2-1; tentatively, D is TRBD1 (6 bases). The CDR3 length is 14 residues. From germline, CDR1 is MNHEY and CDR2 SVGAGI. Trimming stripped 4 bases from V and 2 bases from J, with 9 bases between. The CDR3, as DNA: TGTGCCAGCAGTTCAGGGGTCACCTACAATGAGCAGTTCTTC. This gives the protein CASSSGVTYNEQFF.

The chain combines TRBV27 with TRBJ2-1; 7 nucleotides line up with TRBD2. Germline lookup yields CDR1 MNHEY and CDR2 SMNVEV (reference sequence). This CDR3 spans 17 amino acids. Germline trimming cut 5 bases from V and 6 bases from J; bases unmatched to any gene: 16. DNA for the CDR3: TGTGCCAGCAGTCCTCCGCGTGGGGGGAGGGTCTTCAATGAGCAGTTCTTC. This codes for CASSPPRGGRVFNEQFF.

The chain joins TRBV6-5 to TRBJ1-3; D remains unclear. The germline V gene encodes CDR1 MNHEY and CDR2 SVGAGI. The CDR3 runs 14 residues. Trimming took off 2 bases at V and 10 bases at J, with 15 bases between the two ends. CDR3 amino acids: CASSYTSGIGTIYF. CDR3 DNA sequence: TGTGCCAGCAGTTACACATCGGGGATTGGTACCATATATTTT.

The chain couples TRBV4-1 to TRBJ1-2; no clear D gene. V was clipped by 0 bases and J by 7 bases, with 15 bases between them. The germline V gene encodes CDR1 MGHRA and CDR2 YSYEKL. The CDR3 totals 15 residues. This CDR3 reads CASSQDWRRTGGYTF. As DNA, the CDR3 is TGCGCCAGCAGCCAAGATTGGCGGCGTACCGGTGGCTACACCTTC.

This clone was seen just once. This rearrangement joins TRBV4-1 to TRBJ1-3; TRBD1 is a possible D gene (5 bases). The CDR3 has 18 amino acids. Germline loops: CDR1 MGHRA, CDR2 YSYEKL. Trimming shortened V by 1 base and J by 2 bases, and 18 bases separated the two germline ends. The CDR3 DNA follows: TGCGCCAGCAGCCAAGGATCGTCCAGGGAGGCGACTGGAAACACCATATATTTT. It encodes CASSQGSSREATGNTIYF.

The rearrangement links TRBV28 to TRBJ1-4, with TRBD1 matching 8 bases. V shed 10 bases, J shed 5 bases, and the junction held 6 bases outside the gene matches. Germline V gives CDR1 MDHEN, CDR2 SYDVKM. The CDR3 is made up of 13 amino acids. The CDR3 bases are TGTGCCACGGAACAGGGGGGCAATGAAAAACTGTTTTTT. Protein sequence: CATEQGGNEKLFF.

The chain uses TRBV15 and TRBJ2-7; 10 bases are a match to TRBD1. Germline V gene data show CDR1 as LNHNV and CDR2 as YYDKDF (reference sequence). The V gene end was trimmed by 4 bases and the J gene end by 5 bases; junction bases not matched to a gene: 5. The CDR3 length is 14 residues. The CDR3 region has the DNA TGTGCCACCAGCAACCGGGACAGGGGTCACGAGCAGTACTTC. The encoded protein is CATSNRDRGHEQYF.